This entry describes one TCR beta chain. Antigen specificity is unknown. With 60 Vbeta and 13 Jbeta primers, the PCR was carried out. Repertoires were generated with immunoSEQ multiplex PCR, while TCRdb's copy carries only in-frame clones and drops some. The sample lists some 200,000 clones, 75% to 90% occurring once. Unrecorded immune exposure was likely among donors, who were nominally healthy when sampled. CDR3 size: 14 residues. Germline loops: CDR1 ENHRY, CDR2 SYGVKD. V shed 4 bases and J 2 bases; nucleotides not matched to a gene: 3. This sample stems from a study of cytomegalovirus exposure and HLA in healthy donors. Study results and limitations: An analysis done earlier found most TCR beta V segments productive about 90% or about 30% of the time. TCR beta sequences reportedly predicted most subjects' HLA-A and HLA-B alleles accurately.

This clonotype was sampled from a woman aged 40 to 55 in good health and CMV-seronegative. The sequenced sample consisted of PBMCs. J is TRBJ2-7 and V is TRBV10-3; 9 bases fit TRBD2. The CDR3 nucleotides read TGTGCCATCAGTGGGGCTAGCGGGACCTACGAGCAGTACTTC. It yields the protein CAISGASGTYEQYF.